The clone carrying this T cell receptor (beta chain) was picked up one time. RNA, once extracted, was reverse transcribed into cDNA for use as the sequencing template. Repertoires were generated with immunoSEQ multiplex PCR, while TCRdb's copy carries only in-frame clones and drops some. The table shows 190,000 or so clones, with roughly 60% occurring only once. This record belongs to a study of CD8+ T cells in alopecia areata. Treatment denoted: oral pan-JAK inhibitor, 5-10 mg twice daily. The germline V gene has CDR1 GTSNPN and CDR2 SVGIG (reference sequence). Deletions cut 4 bases from V and 0 bases from J, with 14 bases between. This CDR3 comprises 15 residues.

The receptor comes from a human donor with alopecia areata. Source: CD4+ T cells sorted from blood, taken at week 24, from a patient treated with tofacitinib. The J gene is TRBJ2-3, the V gene TRBV30; D is undetermined. CDR3: CAWTSTPRSTDTQYF. CDR3 bases: TGTGCCTGGACATCGACACCTAGAAGCACAGATACGCAGTATTTT. The variable domain in full, with the rest retrieved from reference TRBV30 and TRBJ2-3, is SQTIHQWPATLVQPVGSPLSLECTVEGTSNPNLYWYRQAAGRGLQLLFYSVGIGQISSEVPQNLSASRPQDRQFILSSKKLLLSDSGFYLCAWTSTPRSTDTQYFGPGTRLTVL.